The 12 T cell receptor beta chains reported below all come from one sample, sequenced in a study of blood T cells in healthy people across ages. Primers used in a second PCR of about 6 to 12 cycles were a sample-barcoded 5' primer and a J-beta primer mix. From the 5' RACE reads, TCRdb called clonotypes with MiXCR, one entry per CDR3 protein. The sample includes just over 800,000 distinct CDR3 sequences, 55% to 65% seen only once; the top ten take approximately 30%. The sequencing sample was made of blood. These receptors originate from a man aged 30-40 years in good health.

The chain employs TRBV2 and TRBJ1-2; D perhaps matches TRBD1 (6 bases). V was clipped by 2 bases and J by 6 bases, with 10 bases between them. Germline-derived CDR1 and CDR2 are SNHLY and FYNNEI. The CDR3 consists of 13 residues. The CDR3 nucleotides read TGTGCCAGCAGTGAATCAGCAGGGGATGGCTACACCTTC. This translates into CASSESAGDGYTF.

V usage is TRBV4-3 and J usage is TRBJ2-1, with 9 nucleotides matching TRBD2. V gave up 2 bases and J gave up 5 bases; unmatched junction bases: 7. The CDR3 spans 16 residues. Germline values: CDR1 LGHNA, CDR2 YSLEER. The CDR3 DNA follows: TGCGCCAGCAGCCAATGGGGCGGGGGGGAGCACAATGAGCAGTTCTTC. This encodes CASSQWGGGEHNEQFF.

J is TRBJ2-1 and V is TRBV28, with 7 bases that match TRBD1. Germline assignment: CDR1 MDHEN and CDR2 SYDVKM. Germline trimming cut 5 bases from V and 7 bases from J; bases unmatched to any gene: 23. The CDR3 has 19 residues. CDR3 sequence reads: CASSPMGSTGDPFSNEQFF. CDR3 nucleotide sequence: TGTGCCAGCAGTCCTATGGGCTCCACAGGGGACCCGTTCTCGAATGAGCAGTTCTTC.

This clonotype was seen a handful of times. CDR3 sequence (DNA): TGTGCCAGCAGCTTGCGGCCTAGCGGGGGTGGTGAGCAGTTCTTC. This codes for CASSLRPSGGGEQFF. J is TRBJ2-1 and V is TRBV5-6; 10 bases align to TRBD2. CDR3 length equals 15 residues. Trimming cost V 1 base and J 9 bases; bases outside gene matches: 7. Germline CDR1 reads SGHDT; CDR2 reads YYEEEE.

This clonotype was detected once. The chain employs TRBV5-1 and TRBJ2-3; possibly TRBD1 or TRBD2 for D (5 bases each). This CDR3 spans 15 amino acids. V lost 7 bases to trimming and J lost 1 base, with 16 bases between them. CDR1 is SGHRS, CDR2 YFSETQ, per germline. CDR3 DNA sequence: TGCGCCAGCTCCTCTGAGGGCAGGGGCACAGATACGCAGTATTTT. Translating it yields CASSSEGRGTDTQYF.

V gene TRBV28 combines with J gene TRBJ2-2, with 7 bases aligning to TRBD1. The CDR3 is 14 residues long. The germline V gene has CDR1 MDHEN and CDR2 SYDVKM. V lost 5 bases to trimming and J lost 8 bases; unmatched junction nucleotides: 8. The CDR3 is CASSPLDREGELFF. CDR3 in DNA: TGTGCCAGCAGTCCCTTAGACAGGGAGGGGGAGCTGTTTTTT.

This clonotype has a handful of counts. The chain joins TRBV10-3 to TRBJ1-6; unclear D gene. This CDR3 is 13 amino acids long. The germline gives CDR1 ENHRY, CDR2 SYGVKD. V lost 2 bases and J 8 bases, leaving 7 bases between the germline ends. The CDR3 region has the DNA TGTGCCATCAGTGAGGGTAGGGATTCACCCCTCCACTTT. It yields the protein CAISEGRDSPLHF.

The CDR3 nucleotides read TGTGCCAGCAGCTTTGGACCCTTAAACATTCAGTACTTC. It translates to CASSFGPLNIQYF. V gene TRBV11-3 combines with J gene TRBJ2-4; D unclear. This CDR3 is built from 13 residues. The germline V gene has CDR1 SGHNT and CDR2 YENEEA. With 3 bases removed from V and 6 bases from J, the gap between germline ends came to 9 bases.

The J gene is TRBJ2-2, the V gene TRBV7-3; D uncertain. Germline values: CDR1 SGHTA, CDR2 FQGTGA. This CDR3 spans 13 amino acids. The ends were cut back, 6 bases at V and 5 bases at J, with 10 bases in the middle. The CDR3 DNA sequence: TGTGCCAGCAGTCTTTCAGCTACCGGGGAGCTGTTTTTT. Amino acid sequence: CASSLSATGELFF.

Here the CDR3 DNA reads TGTGCCAGCAGCTTACGGGGGCTCCACACAGATACGCAGTATTTT. Protein sequence: CASSLRGLHTDTQYF. The rearrangement uses TRBV7-9 and TRBJ2-3; D is perhaps TRBD1 or TRBD2 (6 bases each). Trimming left V 2 bases short and J 2 bases short, with 11 bases between. Germline V gene sequence: CDR1 SEHNR, CDR2 FQNEAQ (reference sequence). This CDR3 has 15 residues.

CDR3 region: CSARPSEGYGYTF. CDR3 bases: TGCAGCGCCCGACCCTCTGAGGGATATGGCTACACCTTC. J is TRBJ1-2 and V is TRBV29-1; no definite D call. The CDR3 sequence is 13 residues long. The V end lost 7 bases, the J end lost 5 bases, and 17 bases lay between the germline ends. Looked up from germline, CDR1 is SQVTM and CDR2 is ANQGSEA.

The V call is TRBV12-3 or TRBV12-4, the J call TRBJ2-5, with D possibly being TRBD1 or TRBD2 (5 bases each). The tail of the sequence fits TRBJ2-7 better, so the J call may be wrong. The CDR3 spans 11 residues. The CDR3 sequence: CASMRGAEQYF. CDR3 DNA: TGTGCCAGCATGAGGGGTGCCGAGCAGTACTTC.